This T cell receptor (beta chain) emerged from a study of T cell repertoires in cytomegalovirus infection. Whole-study context: Alongside well-studied HLA-B-restricted CMV epitopes, recently identified HLA-C-restricted CMV epitopes were also used. The public TCR beta signatures pointed to both CMV infection and matching HLA type. Study-level points and caveats: Across the ex vivo response, the dominant clonotypes were HLA-C-restricted CMV-specific TCR beta clonotypes.

One entry per CDR3 protein, called by TCRdb with MiXCR from the reads. Of roughly 990,000 distinct CDR3 sequences listed, approximately 31% are singletons. This clonotype has ten or more counts. Antigen specificity is unknown. Sample: cultured CD8+ T cells from PBMCs, taken from culture after CMV antigen stimulation. This clonotype was obtained from a human donor in good health (CMV status not recorded). Some clones in this sample may be carry-over from other donors' samples.

This CDR3 reads CASSGDTVNTEAFF. In DNA, the CDR3 is TGTGCCAGCAGCGGAGACACGGTGAACACTGAAGCTTTCTTT. The chain joins TRBV7-9 to TRBJ1-1, with D uncertain. Germline V CDR1 and CDR2: SEHNR, FQNEAQ (reference sequence). The CDR3 length is 14 residues. V was trimmed by 5 bases and J by 0 bases, leaving 10 bases between them.